This TCR beta chain is from a study of T cells in Graves' hyperthyroidism and ophthalmopathy. Amplified TCR beta CDR3 regions derived from RNA transcripts. HTBI primers were used for first-round RT-PCR of the TCR CDR3. MiXCR was run by TCRdb on the multiplex PCR reads, yielding one entry per CDR3 protein. This repertoire shows a few hundred thousand distinct CDR3 sequences, about 18% found once; its top ten account for less than 45%. This CDR3 has 14 residues. V lost 7 bases and J lost 5, with 17 bases in between. Material: blood. The V and J genes are TRBV12-3 or TRBV12-4 and TRBJ2-5; possible D gene TRBD1, 6 bases. This clonotype originated in a man aged 18 to 35 with Graves' ophthalmopathy. The CDR3 coding sequence is TGTGCCAGCAAGGGCAGGGGAATGGTGGAGACCCAGTACTTC. This encodes CASKGRGMVETQYF.